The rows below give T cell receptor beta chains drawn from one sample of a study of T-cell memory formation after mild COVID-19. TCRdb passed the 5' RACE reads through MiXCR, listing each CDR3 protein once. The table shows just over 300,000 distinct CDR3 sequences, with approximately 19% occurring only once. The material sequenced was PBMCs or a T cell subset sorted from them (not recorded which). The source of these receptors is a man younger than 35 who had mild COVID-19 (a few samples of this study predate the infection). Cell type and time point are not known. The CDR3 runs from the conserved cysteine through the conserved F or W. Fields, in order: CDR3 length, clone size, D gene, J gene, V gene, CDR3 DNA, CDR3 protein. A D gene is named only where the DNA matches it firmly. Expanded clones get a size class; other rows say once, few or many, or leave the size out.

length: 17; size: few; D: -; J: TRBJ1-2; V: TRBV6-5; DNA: TGTGCCAGCAGTTATTCCCATGAGACTGACAGAAACTATGGCTACACCTTC; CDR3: CASSYSHETDRNYGYTF
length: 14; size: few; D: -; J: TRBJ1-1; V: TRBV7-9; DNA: TGTGCCAGCAGCTTACGGGATGAAAAAGATGAAGCTTTCTTT; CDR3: CASSLRDEKDEAFF
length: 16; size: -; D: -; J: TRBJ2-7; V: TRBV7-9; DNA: TGTGCCAGCAGCTTAGCGCCCAGGCGACCACCCTACGAGCAGTACTTC; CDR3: CASSLAPRRPPYEQYF
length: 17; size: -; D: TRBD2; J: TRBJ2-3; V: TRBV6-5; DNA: TGTGCCAGCAGTACGGCCTCTCTAGCGGGGGTCACAGATACGCAGTATTTT; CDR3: CASSTASLAGVTDTQYF
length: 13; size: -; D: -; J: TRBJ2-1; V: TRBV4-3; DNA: TGCGCCAGCAGCCAAGATCACGGGGGACATCAGTTCTTC; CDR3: CASSQDHGGHQFF
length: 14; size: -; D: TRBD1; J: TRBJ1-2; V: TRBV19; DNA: TGTGCCAGCAAATTCTTGGGACAGGGTTATAGCTACACCTTC; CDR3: CASKFLGQGYSYTF
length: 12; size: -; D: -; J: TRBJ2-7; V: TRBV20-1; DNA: TGCAGTGCTCACCCGGGGTCCTACGAGCAGTACTTC; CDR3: CSAHPGSYEQYF
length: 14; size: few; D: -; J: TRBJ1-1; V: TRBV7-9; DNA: TGTGCCACTCAGAAGCCGCAGGGGAACACTGAAGCTTTCTTT; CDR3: CATQKPQGNTEAFF
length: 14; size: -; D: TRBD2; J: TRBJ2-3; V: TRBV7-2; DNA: TGTGCCAGCAGGAACGGACTAGCTAGTGATACGCAGTATTTT; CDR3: CASRNGLASDTQYF
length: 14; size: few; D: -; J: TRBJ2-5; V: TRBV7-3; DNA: TGTGCCAGCAGTATGACATTGGGTCCGGGGACCCAGTACTTC; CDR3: CASSMTLGPGTQYF
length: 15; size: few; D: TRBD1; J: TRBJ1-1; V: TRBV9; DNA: TGTGCCAGCAGCGGGGGACAGGGGATGAGCACTGAAGCTTTCTTT; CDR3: CASSGGQGMSTEAFF
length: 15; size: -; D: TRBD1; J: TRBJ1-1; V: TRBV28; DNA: TGTGCCAGCAGTCCGGATCCTCCAGGGGGGACTGAAGCTTTCTTT; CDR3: CASSPDPPGGTEAFF
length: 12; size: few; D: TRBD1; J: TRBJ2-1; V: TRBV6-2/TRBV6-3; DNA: TGTGCCAGCAGCCGACAGGGCGCTGAGCAGTTCTTC; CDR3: CASSRQGAEQFF
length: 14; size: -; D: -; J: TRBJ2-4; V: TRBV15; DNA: TGTGCCATTATGGACCAGGGGAGGGATAACATTCAGTACTTC; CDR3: CAIMDQGRDNIQYF
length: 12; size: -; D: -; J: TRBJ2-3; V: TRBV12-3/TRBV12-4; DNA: TGTGCCAGTGGGGGCCGCCCAGATACGCAGTATTTT; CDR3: CASGGRPDTQYF
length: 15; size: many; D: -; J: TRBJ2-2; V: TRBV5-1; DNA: TGCGCCAGCAGCTTGAGACAGGACAACACCGGGGAGCTGTTTTTT; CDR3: CASSLRQDNTGELFF
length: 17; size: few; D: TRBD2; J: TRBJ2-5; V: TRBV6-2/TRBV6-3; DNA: TGTGCCAGCAGTCCCGAAAGAATAGCGGGGAGGCAAGAGACCCAGTACTTC; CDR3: CASSPERIAGRQETQYF
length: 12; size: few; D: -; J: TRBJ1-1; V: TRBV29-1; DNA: TGCAGCGTTGATTCAATGCCGGGCGAAGCTTTCTTT; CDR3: CSVDSMPGEAFF
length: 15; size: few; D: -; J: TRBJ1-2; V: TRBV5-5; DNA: TGTGCCAGCAGCTCCCGGGCCCAAGCTAACTATGGCTACACCTTC; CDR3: CASSSRAQANYGYTF
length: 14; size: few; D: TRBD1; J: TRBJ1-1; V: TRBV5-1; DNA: TGCGCCAGCAGCAGCAGGGGGTCCAACACTGAAGCTTTCTTT; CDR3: CASSSRGSNTEAFF
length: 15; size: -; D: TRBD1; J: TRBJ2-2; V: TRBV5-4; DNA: TGTGCCAGCAGTTTAACAGGGGCGGGCACCGGGGAGCTGTTTTTT; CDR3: CASSLTGAGTGELFF
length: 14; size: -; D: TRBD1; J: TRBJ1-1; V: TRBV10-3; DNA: TGTGCCATCAGGGACCTGACAGGGCGCACTGAAGCTTTCTTT; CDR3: CAIRDLTGRTEAFF